This T cell receptor beta chain appears in the sequencing data of a study of cytomegalovirus exposure and HLA in healthy donors. Remarks on this clone: A read error may produce the germline difference seen at one junction end.

13 Jbeta primers and 60 Vbeta primers were used for the PCR. Sequencing used immunoSEQ multiplex PCR; TCRdb keeps in-frame clones, though not all of them. The sample lists tens of thousands of clones, 90% to 95% seen once, with roughly 2.6% in the top ten. Germline V gene sequence: CDR1 SGHVS, CDR2 FQNEAQ. This CDR3 is 12 amino acids long. Sequencing used PBMCs. The chain links TRBV7-8 to TRBJ2-1; 9 bases align to TRBD2. This sequence originates from a woman aged 18-29 years in good health and CMV-seronegative. The CDR3 loop reads CASSLAGQEQFF. As DNA, the CDR3 is TGTGCCAGCAGCCTAGCGGGACAGGAGCAGTTCTTC.